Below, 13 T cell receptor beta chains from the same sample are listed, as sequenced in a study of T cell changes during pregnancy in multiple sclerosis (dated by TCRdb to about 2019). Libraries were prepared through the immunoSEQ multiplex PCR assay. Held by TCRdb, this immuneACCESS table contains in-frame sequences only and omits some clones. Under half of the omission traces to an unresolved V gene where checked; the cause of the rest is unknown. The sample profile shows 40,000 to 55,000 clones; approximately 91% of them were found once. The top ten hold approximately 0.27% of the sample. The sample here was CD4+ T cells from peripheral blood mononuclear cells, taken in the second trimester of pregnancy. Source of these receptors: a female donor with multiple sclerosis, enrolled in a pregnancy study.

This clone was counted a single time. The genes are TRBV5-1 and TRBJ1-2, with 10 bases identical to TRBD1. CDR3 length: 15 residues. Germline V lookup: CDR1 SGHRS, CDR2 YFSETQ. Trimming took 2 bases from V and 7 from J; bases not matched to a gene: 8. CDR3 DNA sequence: TGCGCCAGCAGCTTAGGGACAGGGGCACTTCTTGGCTACACCTTC. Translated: CASSLGTGALLGYTF.

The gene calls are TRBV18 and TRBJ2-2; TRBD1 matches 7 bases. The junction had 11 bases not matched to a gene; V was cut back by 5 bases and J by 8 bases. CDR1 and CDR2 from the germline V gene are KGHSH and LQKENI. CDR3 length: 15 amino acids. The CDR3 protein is CASSSDRVPTGELFF. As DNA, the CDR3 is TGTGCCAGCTCATCCGACAGGGTACCGACGGGGGAGCTGTTTTTT.

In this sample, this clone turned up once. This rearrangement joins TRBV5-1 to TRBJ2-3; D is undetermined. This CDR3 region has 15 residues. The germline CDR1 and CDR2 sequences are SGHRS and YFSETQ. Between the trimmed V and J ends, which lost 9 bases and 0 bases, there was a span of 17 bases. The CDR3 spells CATSSDGLSTDTQYF. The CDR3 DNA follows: TGCGCCACTTCCAGCGATGGCCTTAGCACAGATACGCAGTATTTT.

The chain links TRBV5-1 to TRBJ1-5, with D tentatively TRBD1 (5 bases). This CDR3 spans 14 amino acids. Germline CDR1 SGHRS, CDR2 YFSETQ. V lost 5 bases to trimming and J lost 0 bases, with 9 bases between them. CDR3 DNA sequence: TGCGCCAGCAGACTGGACAATAGCAATCAGCCCCAGCATTTT. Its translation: CASRLDNSNQPQHF.

In DNA form, the CDR3 reads TGTGCCAGCAGTATTCAAGGGGTGAACACCGGGGAGCTGTTTTTT. Translation gives CASSIQGVNTGELFF. The gene calls are TRBV25-1 and TRBJ2-2, with a tentative D call TRBD1 (5 bases). Germline CDR1 and CDR2: MGHDK and SYGVNS. V lost 5 bases, J lost 1 base, and 11 bases lay in between. This CDR3 is built from 15 residues.

CDR3 DNA sequence: TGCGCCAGCAGTGAGACAAACCGGGACAACCGCCTTTGGTTAAATGAGCAGTTCTTC. Amino acid sequence: CASSETNRDNRLWLNEQFF. This chain joins TRBV10-2 and TRBJ2-1; tentative D call: TRBD1 (6 bases). Germline-derived CDR1 and CDR2 are WSHSY and SAAADI. V dropped 2 bases and J dropped 7 bases, with 27 bases sitting between them. This CDR3 has 19 amino acids.

The CDR3 sequence: CATSLLGGGTYEQYF. DNA of the CDR3: TGTGCCACCAGCCTCTTGGGCGGGGGGACCTACGAGCAGTACTTC. This chain joins TRBV15 and TRBJ2-7, with 8 bases fitting TRBD2. There are 15 residues in the CDR3. The V segment lost 5 bases and the J segment 2 bases; nucleotides outside the gene matches: 8. From germline, CDR1 is LNHNV and CDR2 YYDKDF (reference sequence).

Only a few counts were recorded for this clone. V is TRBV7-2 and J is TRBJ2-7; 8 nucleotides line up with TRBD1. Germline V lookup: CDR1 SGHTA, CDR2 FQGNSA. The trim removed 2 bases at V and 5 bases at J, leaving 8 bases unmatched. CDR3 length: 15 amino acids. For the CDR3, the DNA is TGTGCCAGCAGCTTACAGGCAGGGGGCATCGACGAGCAGTACTTC. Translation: CASSLQAGGIDEQYF.

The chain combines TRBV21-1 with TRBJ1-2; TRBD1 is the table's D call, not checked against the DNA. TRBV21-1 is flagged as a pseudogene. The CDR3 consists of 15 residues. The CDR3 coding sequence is TGTGCCAGCAGCACAACAGGGAGAGCTAACTATGGCTACACCTTC. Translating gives CASSTTGRANYGYTF.

The CDR3 sequence: CASRPRRPEAFF. Written as DNA, the CDR3 is TGTGCAAGTCGCCCCAGGAGGCCTGAAGCTTTCTTT. The J gene is TRBJ1-1, the V gene TRBV12-2. TRBV12-2 is a pseudogene locus. The CDR3 extends over 12 amino acids.

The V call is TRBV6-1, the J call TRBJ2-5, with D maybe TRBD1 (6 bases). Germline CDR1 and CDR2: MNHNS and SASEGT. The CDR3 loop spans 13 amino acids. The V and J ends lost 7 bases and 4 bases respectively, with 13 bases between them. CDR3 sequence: CASTRPGVETQYF. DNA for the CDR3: TGTGCCAGCACCAGGCCAGGGGTAGAGACCCAGTACTTC.

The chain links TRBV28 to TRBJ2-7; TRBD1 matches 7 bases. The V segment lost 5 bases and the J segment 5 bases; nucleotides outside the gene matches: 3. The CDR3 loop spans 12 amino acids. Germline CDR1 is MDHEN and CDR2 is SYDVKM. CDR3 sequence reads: CASSQQGNEQYF. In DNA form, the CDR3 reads TGTGCCAGCAGTCAACAGGGGAACGAGCAGTACTTC.

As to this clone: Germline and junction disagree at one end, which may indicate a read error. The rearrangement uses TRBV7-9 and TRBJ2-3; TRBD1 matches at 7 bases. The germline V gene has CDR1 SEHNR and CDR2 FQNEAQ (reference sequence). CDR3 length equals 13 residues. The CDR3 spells CASSLLDRIDRLF. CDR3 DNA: TGTGCCAGCAGCCTTCTGGACAGGATCGACCGCCTATTT. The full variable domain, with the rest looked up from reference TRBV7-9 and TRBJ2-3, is DTGVSQNPRHKITKRGQNVTFRCDPISEHNRLYWYRQTLGQGPEFLTYFQNEAQLEKSRLLSDRFSAERPKGSFSTLEIQRTEQGDSAMYLCASSLLDRIDRLFGPGTRLTVL.